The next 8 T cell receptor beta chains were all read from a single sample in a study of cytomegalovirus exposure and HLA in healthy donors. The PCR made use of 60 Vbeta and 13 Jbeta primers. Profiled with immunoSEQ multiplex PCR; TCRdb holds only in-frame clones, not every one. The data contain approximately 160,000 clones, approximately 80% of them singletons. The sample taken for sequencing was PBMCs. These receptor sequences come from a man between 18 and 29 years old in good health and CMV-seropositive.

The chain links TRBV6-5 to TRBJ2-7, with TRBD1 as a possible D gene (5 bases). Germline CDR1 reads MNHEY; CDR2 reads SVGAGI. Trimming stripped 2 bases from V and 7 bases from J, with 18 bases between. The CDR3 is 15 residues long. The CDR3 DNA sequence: TGTGCCAGCAGTTACGGGGCCAACGGCTTAGGGGAGCAGTACTTC. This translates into CASSYGANGLGEQYF.

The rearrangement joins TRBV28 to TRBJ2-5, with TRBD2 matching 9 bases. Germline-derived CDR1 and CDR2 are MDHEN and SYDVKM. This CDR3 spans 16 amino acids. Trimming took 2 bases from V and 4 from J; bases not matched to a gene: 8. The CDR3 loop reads CASSLGGPAGGETQYF. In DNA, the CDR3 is TGTGCCAGCAGTTTAGGCGGACCAGCGGGAGGAGAGACCCAGTACTTC.

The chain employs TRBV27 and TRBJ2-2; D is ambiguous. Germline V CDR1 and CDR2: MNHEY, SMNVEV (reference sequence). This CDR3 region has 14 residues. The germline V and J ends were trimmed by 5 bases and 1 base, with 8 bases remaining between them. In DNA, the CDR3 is TGTGCCAGCAGTAGCCGAGAGAACACCGGGGAGCTGTTTTTT. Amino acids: CASSSRENTGELFF.

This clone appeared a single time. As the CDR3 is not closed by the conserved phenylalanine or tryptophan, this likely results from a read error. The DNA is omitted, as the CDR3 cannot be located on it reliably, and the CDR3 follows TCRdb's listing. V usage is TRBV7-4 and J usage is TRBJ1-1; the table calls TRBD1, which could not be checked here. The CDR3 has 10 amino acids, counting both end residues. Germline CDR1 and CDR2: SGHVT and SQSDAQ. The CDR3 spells CASSLDWAPG.

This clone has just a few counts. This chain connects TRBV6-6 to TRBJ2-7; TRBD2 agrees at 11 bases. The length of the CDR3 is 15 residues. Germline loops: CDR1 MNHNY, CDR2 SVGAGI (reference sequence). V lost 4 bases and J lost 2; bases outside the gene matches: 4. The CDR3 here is CASSLGLAETYEQYF. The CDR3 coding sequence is TGTGCCAGCAGTTTGGGACTAGCGGAAACCTACGAGCAGTACTTC.

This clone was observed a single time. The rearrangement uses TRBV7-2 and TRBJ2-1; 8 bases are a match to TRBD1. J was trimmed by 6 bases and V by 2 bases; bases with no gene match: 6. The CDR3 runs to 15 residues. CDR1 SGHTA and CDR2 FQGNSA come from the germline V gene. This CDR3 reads CASSLTSGQGNEQFF. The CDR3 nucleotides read TGTGCCAGCAGCTTAACTTCCGGACAGGGCAATGAGCAGTTCTTC.

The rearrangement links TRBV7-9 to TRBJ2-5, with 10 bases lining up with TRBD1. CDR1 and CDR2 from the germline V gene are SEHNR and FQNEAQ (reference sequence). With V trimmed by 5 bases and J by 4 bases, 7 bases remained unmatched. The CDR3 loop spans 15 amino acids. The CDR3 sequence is CASSAGQGFGETQYF. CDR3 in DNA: TGTGCCAGCAGCGCGGGACAGGGGTTTGGAGAGACCCAGTACTTC.

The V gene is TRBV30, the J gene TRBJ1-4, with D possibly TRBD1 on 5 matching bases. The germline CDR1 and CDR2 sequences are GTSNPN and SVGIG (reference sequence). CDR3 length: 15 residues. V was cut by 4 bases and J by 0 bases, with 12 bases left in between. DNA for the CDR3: TGTGCCTGGAAGCTATGGGACTCAACTAATGAAAAACTGTTTTTT. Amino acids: CAWKLWDSTNEKLFF.